One sample yielded the 13 T cell receptor beta chains listed below, sequenced in a study of T cells in Graves' hyperthyroidism and ophthalmopathy. Amplified TCR beta CDR3 regions came from RNA transcripts. The study used the HTBI primer set for a first-round RT-PCR of the TCR CDR3. Each CDR3 protein is one row after TCRdb ran MiXCR on the multiplex PCR reads. The sample consists of 530,000 or so distinct CDR3 sequences, about 15% of them appearing once. The sample comprised blood. These receptors all come from a woman in her late teens or twenties with Graves' ophthalmopathy.

This clonotype was counted at least ten times. V is TRBV7-8 and J is TRBJ2-7; 7 bases align to TRBD2. Germline CDR1 and CDR2: SGHVS and FQNEAQ. The CDR3 runs to 15 residues. V gave up 6 bases and J gave up 3 bases; unmatched junction bases: 11. CDR3 nucleotide sequence: TGTGCCAGCAGATTTGAACGGGGGGTCGGCTACGAGCAGTACTTC. It yields the protein CASRFERGVGYEQYF.

This clonotype was seen ten or more times. The chain is built from TRBV11-3 and TRBJ2-7, with 9 positions matching TRBD1. Germline-derived CDR1 and CDR2 are SGHNT and YENEEA. The CDR3 runs to 14 residues. Unmatched junction bases numbered 8, after V lost 5 bases and J lost 6 bases. The CDR3 DNA is TGTGCCAGCAGCCCTGGGGGACAGGGTGGCGAGCAGTACTTC. Protein product: CASSPGGQGGEQYF.

The chain uses TRBV13 and TRBJ2-1, with D hard to call. CDR3 length: 13 amino acids. The V end was cut by 1 base, the J end by 6 bases, with 7 bases between. CDR1 is PRHDT, CDR2 FYEKMQ, per germline (reference sequence). CDR3 sequence (DNA): TGTGCCAGCAGCTTAGTTAGACTCAATGAGCAGTTCTTC. It is translated as CASSLVRLNEQFF.

This clonotype showed up just a few times. J is TRBJ2-1 and V is TRBV9; D gene ambiguous. Germline CDR1 SGDLS, CDR2 YYNGEE. V was pared by 0 bases and J by 0 bases, with 10 bases between. The CDR3 totals 16 residues. The CDR3 DNA reads TGTGCCAGCAGCGTAGGAACGGTGAGCTCCTACAATGAGCAGTTCTTC. This translates into CASSVGTVSSYNEQFF. The full variable domain, completed using reference TRBV9 and TRBJ2-1, is DSGVTQTPKHLITATGQRVTLRCSPRSGDLSVYWYQQSLDQGLQFLIQYYNGEERAKGNILERFSAQQFPDLHSELNLSSLELGDSALYFCASSVGTVSSYNEQFFGPGTRLTVL.

This clonotype occurred a few times. V usage is TRBV7-3 and J usage is TRBJ2-3; 10 nucleotides align to TRBD2. V lost 0 bases to trimming and J lost 3 bases; unmatched junction nucleotides: 6. The CDR3 runs to 17 residues. Germline CDR1 and CDR2: SGHTA and FQGTGA. The CDR3 DNA reads TGTGCCAGCAGCTTAACGGCGGTAGCGGGGGGTACAGATACGCAGTATTTT. It is translated as CASSLTAVAGGTDTQYF. Variable domain in full (rest from reference TRBV7-3 and TRBJ2-3): GAGVSQTPSNKVTEKGKYVELRCDPISGHTALYWYRQSLGQGPEFLIYFQGTGAADDSGLPNDRFFAVRPEGSVSTLKIQRTERGDSAVYLCASSLTAVAGGTDTQYFGPGTRLTVL.

Ten or more counts support this clonotype. This sequence joins TRBV28 and TRBJ2-5; 8 nucleotides agree with TRBD1. V was pared by 6 bases and J by 1 base, with 7 bases of the junction left unmatched. The CDR3 covers 15 residues. The germline V gene has CDR1 MDHEN and CDR2 SYDVKM. The CDR3 region has the DNA TGTGCCAGCAGACCTGGACAGGGTCCCCAAGAGACCCAGTACTTC. Encoded protein: CASRPGQGPQETQYF.

The table lists this clonotype with a few counts. CDR3 nucleotide sequence: TGTGCCAGCAGTTCACAGGGGGCAAGAGGTTACAATGAGCAGTTCTTC. This codes for CASSSQGARGYNEQFF. The chain carries TRBV27 and TRBJ2-1; TRBD1 agrees at 9 bases. This CDR3 is 16 amino acids long. Germline-derived CDR1 and CDR2 are MNHEY and SMNVEV (reference sequence). Trimming took 4 bases from V and 4 from J; bases not matched to a gene: 8.

The chain carries TRBV7-6 and TRBJ2-3; no clear D gene. This CDR3 contains 17 residues. V dropped 0 bases and J dropped 3 bases, with 16 bases sitting between them. Per germline, CDR1 SGHVS and CDR2 FNYEAQ. CDR3 loop: CASSLASYVPVTDTQYF. CDR3 bases: TGTGCCAGCAGCTTAGCGTCTTATGTACCGGTAACAGATACGCAGTATTTT.

This clonotype was picked up many times. The chain has TRBV5-1 and TRBJ2-2, with a tentative D call TRBD1 (6 bases). The germline gives CDR1 SGHRS, CDR2 YFSETQ. Trimming stripped 0 bases from V and 6 bases from J, with 12 bases between. The CDR3 has 15 amino acids. The DNA of the CDR3 is TGCGCCAGCAGCTTGGAACAGGGATGGCCCGGGGAGCTGTTTTTT. This gives the protein CASSLEQGWPGELFF.

This clonotype was detected a few times. This chain uses TRBV5-1 with TRBJ2-1, with 11 bases that match TRBD2. The V and J ends lost 3 bases and 9 bases, in that order; junction bases with no gene match: 14. This CDR3 is built from 17 residues. The germline gives CDR1 SGHRS, CDR2 YFSETQ. Here the CDR3 DNA reads TGCGCCAGCAGCTGGGGACTAGCGGTCCCCGGGAACAGTGAGCAGTTCTTC. Its translation: CASSWGLAVPGNSEQFF.

This clonotype was counted many times. The chain employs TRBV2 and TRBJ2-1; D not resolved. The CDR3 totals 14 residues. Germline CDR1 and CDR2: SNHLY and FYNNEI. The V end was cut by 6 bases, the J end by 7 bases, with 16 bases between. CDR3 bases: TGTGCCAGCAGAGCCGGTCCCTTTGGGAATGAGCAGTTCTTC. This sequence encodes CASRAGPFGNEQFF.

The V and J genes are TRBV5-6 and TRBJ1-5; 7 bases are shared with TRBD1. In germline, CDR1 is SGHDT, CDR2 YYEEEE. Losses at the gene ends were 5 bases for V and 0 bases for J; bases not matched to a gene: 11. CDR3 size: 17 residues. CDR3 region: CASSEQGRPDSNQPQHF. The CDR3 bases are TGTGCCAGCAGTGAACAGGGGCGCCCGGATAGCAATCAGCCCCAGCATTTT.

This clonotype was seen at least ten times. The chain links TRBV2 to TRBJ2-1; D call uncertain. There are 14 residues in the CDR3. Trimming removed 7 bases from V and 3 bases from J, with 13 bases in between. In germline, CDR1 is SNHLY, CDR2 FYNNEI. CDR3 in amino acids: CASTPLVNYNEQFF. CDR3 in DNA: TGTGCCAGCACCCCCCTAGTCAACTACAATGAGCAGTTCTTC.